The clone carrying this TCR beta chain was seen a handful of times. Its antigen is unidentified. Recent vaccinations or acute infections were absent in the healthy HIV-negative adult donors. Extraction of genomic DNA in unsorted samples used tens of millions of PBMCs. DNA input for the unsorted PBMC replicate PCRs was 300 ng, 25,000 to 30,000 T cell genomes. Clones were sequenced by immunoSEQ multiplex PCR, and TCRdb holds only the in-frame ones, with some missing. The sample consists of about 480,000 clones, 60% to 85% of them appearing once. The CDR3 has 19 amino acids. Germline trimming cut 4 bases from V and 0 bases from J; bases unmatched to any gene: 15. Germline loops: CDR1 MDHEN, CDR2 SYDVKM. This sample is part of a study of shared clonotypes between healthy human individuals. The study's findings and limits: It was expected that sequencing depth would affect clonotype sharing among donors.

This TCR came from a woman in her thirties or forties in good health. Some clones in this sample may be carry-over from other donors' samples. The chain joins TRBV28 to TRBJ2-1, with 7 bases fitting TRBD2. Sequencing was carried out using PBMCs. CDR3 coding DNA: TGTGCCAGCAGTTCCTCCCGGGCTAGCGGAACTGGCTCCTACAATGAGCAGTTCTTC. It encodes CASSSSRASGTGSYNEQFF.